Following are 24 T cell receptor beta chains from one sample sequenced in a study of PD-L1 blockade in urothelial cancer. Repertoires were generated with immunoSEQ multiplex PCR, while TCRdb's copy carries only in-frame clones and drops some. The repertoire holds under 20,000 clones, with about 90% as singletons. The sample in question was PBMCs, obtained around atezolizumab (anti-PD-L1) treatment. The receptor source for this set is a man aged 50-59 years with urothelial cancer.

J is TRBJ1-5 and V is TRBV7-2; D might be TRBD1 (6 bases). The V end was cut by 5 bases, the J end by 4 bases, with 15 bases between. The CDR3 is 15 residues long. CDR1 and CDR2 from the germline V gene are SGHTA and FQGNSA. The CDR3 sequence: CASSGQQGLNQPQHF. CDR3 DNA: TGTGCCAGCAGCGGCCAACAGGGCCTTAATCAGCCCCAGCATTTT.

The genes are TRBV7-9 and TRBJ1-4, with 8 nucleotides matching TRBD1. The V gene's germline CDR1 is SEHNR and CDR2 FQNEAQ (reference sequence). The CDR3 is 15 amino acids. Losses at the gene ends were 7 bases for V and 14 bases for J; bases not matched to a gene: 18. CDR3 bases: TGTGCCAGCACCGGACAGGGCGGTTTAATGAAAAGGCTGTTTTTT. It encodes CASTGQGGLMKRLFF.

This chain connects TRBV18 to TRBJ1-2, with 7 bases matching TRBD1. Unmatched junction bases numbered 8, after V lost 2 bases and J lost 8 bases. The germline V gene has CDR1 KGHSH and CDR2 LQKENI. This CDR3 is built from 14 residues. The chain's CDR3 is CASSPAQGFGGYTF. For the CDR3, the DNA is TGTGCCAGCTCACCAGCACAGGGGTTTGGGGGCTACACCTTC.

The chain joins TRBV19 to TRBJ2-5; 10 bases are a match to TRBD1. The length of the CDR3 is 16 residues. The ends lost 0 bases at V and 4 bases at J; junction bases unmatched: 5. Germline V gene sequence: CDR1 LNHDA, CDR2 SQIVND (reference sequence). Written as DNA, the CDR3 is TGTGCCAGTAGTATAGAACCGGGACAGGGGATAGAGACCCAGTACTTC. Encoded protein: CASSIEPGQGIETQYF. Full variable domain (outside the CDR3, taken from reference TRBV19 and TRBJ2-5): DGGITQSPKYLFRKEGQNVTLSCEQNLNHDAMYWYRQDPGQGLRLIYYSQIVNDFQKGDIAEGYSVSREKKESFPLTVTSAQKNPTAFYLCASSIEPGQGIETQYFGPGTRLLVL.

The rearrangement links TRBV25-1 to TRBJ1-1, with TRBD1 identical over 9 bases. The V and J ends lost 4 bases and 1 base, in that order; junction bases with no gene match: 7. The CDR3 loop spans 16 amino acids. Looked up from germline, CDR1 is MGHDK and CDR2 is SYGVNS. CDR3 loop: CASSVGTGWTNTEAFF. CDR3 sequence (DNA): TGTGCCAGCAGTGTCGGGACAGGGTGGACGAACACTGAAGCTTTCTTT.

The chain carries TRBV7-8 and TRBJ2-1, with TRBD2 as a possible D gene (6 bases). The germline CDR1 and CDR2 sequences are SGHVS and FQNEAQ. The length of the CDR3 is 16 residues. Trimming stripped 1 base from V and 6 bases from J, with 16 bases between. The CDR3 protein is CASSLGDRERGNEQFF. CDR3 bases: TGTGCCAGCAGCTTAGGTGACCGGGAGAGGGGCAATGAGCAGTTCTTC.

This chain connects TRBV19 to TRBJ2-5; weak D call: TRBD2 (5 bases). The length of the CDR3 is 18 residues. CDR1 and CDR2 (germline): LNHDA, SQIVND (reference sequence). Trimming cost V 4 bases and J 3 bases, with 24 bases left between them. This CDR3 is CASSKGLWGLAREETQYF. The CDR3 coding sequence is TGTGCCAGTAGTAAGGGCCTTTGGGGTCTAGCCCGGGAAGAGACCCAGTACTTC.

This chain uses TRBV13 with TRBJ2-1; 7 nucleotides match TRBD2. V trimming: 0 bases; J trimming: 8 bases; junction bases outside the gene matches: 4. Germline V gene lookup returns CDR1 PRHDT and CDR2 FYEKMQ (reference sequence). This CDR3 has 14 residues. The DNA for the CDR3 is TGTGCCAGCAGCTTAGGCGGGAGGTTGGATGAGCAGTTCTTC. Translating it yields CASSLGGRLDEQFF.

This chain uses TRBV6-4 with TRBJ2-3; perhaps TRBD2 as D (5 bases). CDR3 length equals 13 residues. The germline gives CDR1 MRHNA, CDR2 SNTAGT. Trimming stripped 2 bases from V and 3 bases from J, with 6 bases between. The CDR3 nucleotides are TGTGCCAGCAGTGACAGGGAGACAGATACGCAGTATTTT. Translated, it gives CASSDRETDTQYF.

V gene TRBV13 combines with J gene TRBJ2-7, with a tentative D call TRBD2 (6 bases). The germline V gene encodes CDR1 PRHDT and CDR2 FYEKMQ (reference sequence). There are 15 residues in the CDR3. The V gene lost 5 bases and the J gene lost 6 bases, with 20 bases spanning the gap. The CDR3 nucleotides read TGTGCCAGCAGCCCGAGGGACTCCCCCTGGGGCGAGCAGTACTTC. The encoded protein is CASSPRDSPWGEQYF. The full variable domain, completed using reference TRBV13 and TRBJ2-7, is AAGVIQSPRHLIKEKRETATLKCYPIPRHDTVYWYQQGPGQDPQFLISFYEKMQSDKGSIPDRFSAQQFSDYHSELNMSSLELGDSALYFCASSPRDSPWGEQYFGPGTRLTVT.

By share of the sample, this clone is large. The V gene is TRBV14, the J gene TRBJ2-7; TRBD1 agrees at 7 bases. V was pared by 2 bases and J by 4 bases, with 5 bases of the junction left unmatched. The CDR3 consists of 14 residues. CDR1 is SGHDN and CDR2 is FVKESK in the germline V gene. The DNA for the CDR3 is TGTGCCAGCAGCCAATTCGCAGGGGGTTACGAGCAGTACTTC. Protein sequence: CASSQFAGGYEQYF.

This rearrangement joins TRBV10-3 to TRBJ2-7, with 12 bases identical to TRBD1. V lost 6 bases to trimming and J lost 5 bases; unmatched junction nucleotides: 2. CDR1 and CDR2 from the germline V gene are ENHRY and SYGVKD. The CDR3 is 13 residues long. CDR3 DNA: TGTGCCATCAGGGGGGACAGGGGGCACGAGCAGTACTTC. Amino acids: CAIRGDRGHEQYF.

The CDR3 sequence is CASSTSGGNEQFF. As DNA, the CDR3 is TGCGCCAGCAGTACTAGCGGGGGCAATGAGCAGTTCTTC. The rearrangement joins TRBV10-2 to TRBJ2-1; 11 nucleotides align to TRBD2. V gave up 5 bases and J gave up 6 bases; unmatched junction bases: 0. This CDR3 comprises 13 residues. Germline V gene data show CDR1 as WSHSY and CDR2 as SAAADI.

The chain combines TRBV11-2 with TRBJ2-3, with D possibly being TRBD1 (5 bases). Trimming left V 3 bases short and J 4 bases short, with 8 bases between. The length of the CDR3 is 13 residues. Germline V CDR1 and CDR2: SGHAT, FQNNGV. The CDR3 DNA is TGTGCCAGCAGCTTGCAACAGGCAGATACGCAGTATTTT. Amino acid sequence: CASSLQQADTQYF.

This sequence joins TRBV28 and TRBJ1-2; 7 nucleotides align to TRBD1. CDR3 size: 14 residues. Germline lookup yields CDR1 MDHEN and CDR2 SYDVKM. With 8 bases clipped from V and 4 bases from J, the junction kept 10 bases outside the gene matches. The CDR3 region has the DNA TGTGCCAGCCGCTCTAATGACAGGGCCTATGGCTACACCTTC. Its protein is CASRSNDRAYGYTF.

V is TRBV27 and J is TRBJ2-1; perhaps TRBD1 as D (6 bases). Germline lookup yields CDR1 MNHEY and CDR2 SMNVEV (reference sequence). V was trimmed by 2 bases and J by 0 bases, leaving 17 bases between them. The CDR3 covers 18 residues. CDR3 amino acids: CASSLTPPGDISYNEQFF. In nucleotides, the CDR3 is TGTGCCAGCAGTTTAACTCCACCTGGGGACATCTCCTACAATGAGCAGTTCTTC.

This sequence joins TRBV25-1 and TRBJ2-7; TRBD2 matches 9 bases. V lost 2 bases, J lost 9 bases, and 11 bases stayed unmatched. The CDR3 has 15 residues. The germline V gene has CDR1 MGHDK and CDR2 SYGVNS. In DNA form, the CDR3 reads TGTGCCAGCAGTGAAGTAGGGAGCGGGAGGACCTCGCAGTACTTC. Translating gives CASSEVGSGRTSQYF.

This clone occurred once. V usage is TRBV5-1 and J usage is TRBJ1-4; the match to TRBD1 covers 8 bases. With V trimmed by 0 bases and J by 10 bases, 8 bases remained unmatched. Looked up from germline, CDR1 is SGHRS and CDR2 is YFSETQ. The CDR3 covers 15 residues. The CDR3 coding sequence is TGCGCCAGCAGCTTGGCCGGGCAGGGGGCGCGAAAACTGTTTTTT. As protein: CASSLAGQGARKLFF. The whole variable domain, filled in from reference TRBV5-1 and TRBJ1-4, reads KAGVTQTPRYLIKTRGQQVTLSCSPISGHRSVSWYQQTPGQGLQFLFEYFSETQRNKGNFPGRFSGRQFSNSRSEMNVSTLELGDSALYLCASSLAGQGARKLFFGSGTQLSVL.

The chain is built from TRBV29-1 and TRBJ2-7; 7 bases match TRBD1. The CDR3 has 14 amino acids. Losses at the gene ends were 0 bases for V and 0 bases for J; bases not matched to a gene: 2. The germline gives CDR1 SQVTM, CDR2 ANQGSEA. CDR3 loop: CSVEEGGFSYEQYF. DNA of the CDR3: TGCAGCGTTGAAGAAGGGGGCTTCTCCTACGAGCAGTACTTC.

The V and J genes are TRBV27 and TRBJ1-4; the D gene is possibly TRBD1 (5 bases). Per germline, CDR1 MNHEY and CDR2 SMNVEV (reference sequence). Deletions cut 3 bases from V and 7 bases from J, with 18 bases between. This CDR3 spans 16 amino acids. The CDR3 region has the DNA TGTGCCAGCAGTTTCCGGGGGTTACCCCCGATTGAAAAACTGTTTTTT. Translation: CASSFRGLPPIEKLFF.

This chain joins TRBV30 and TRBJ2-2; TRBD1 is a possible D gene (5 bases). Germline V gives CDR1 GTSNPN, CDR2 SVGIG (reference sequence). This CDR3 spans 13 amino acids. V was pared by 5 bases and J by 0 bases, with 7 bases between. The CDR3 sequence is CAWGQANTGELFF. As DNA, the CDR3 is TGTGCCTGGGGACAAGCGAACACCGGGGAGCTGTTTTTT. Drawing the rest from reference TRBV30 and TRBJ2-2, the complete variable domain is SQTIHQWPATLVQPVGSPLSLECTVEGTSNPNLYWYRQAAGRGLQLLFYSVGIGQISSEVPQNLSASRPQDRQFILSSKKLLLSDSGFYLCAWGQANTGELFFGEGSRLTVL.

CDR3 nucleotide sequence: TGTGCCAGCAGTTTATTCAGGACTGAAGCTTTCTTT. Translating it yields CASSLFRTEAFF. This sequence joins TRBV28 and TRBJ1-1; D gene unclear. V dropped 1 base and J dropped 5 bases, with 5 bases sitting between them. CDR1 is MDHEN and CDR2 is SYDVKM in the germline V gene. CDR3 size: 12 residues. Variable domain in full (rest from reference TRBV28 and TRBJ1-1): DVKVTQSSRYLVKRTGEKVFLECVQDMDHENMFWYRQDPGLGLRLIYFSYDVKMKEKGDIPEGYSVSREKKERFSLILESASTNQTSMYLCASSLFRTEAFFGQGTRLTVV.

This chain connects TRBV6-4 to TRBJ2-7, with TRBD2 identical over 14 bases. Germline V gene sequence: CDR1 MRHNA, CDR2 SNTAGT. The CDR3 extends over 16 amino acids. The chain's CDR3 is CGRGTSGSSGPYEQYF. As DNA, the CDR3 is TGTGGAAGAGGGACTAGCGGGAGCTCAGGGCCCTACGAGCAGTACTTC.

The chain employs TRBV28 and TRBJ1-2; D gene uncertain. The CDR3 sequence is 12 residues long. With 5 bases removed from V and 7 bases from J, the gap between germline ends came to 11 bases. Germline CDR1 MDHEN, CDR2 SYDVKM. The CDR3 coding sequence is TGTGCCAGCAGTCCCACAGACGCTGGCTACACCTTC. Translation gives CASSPTDAGYTF.